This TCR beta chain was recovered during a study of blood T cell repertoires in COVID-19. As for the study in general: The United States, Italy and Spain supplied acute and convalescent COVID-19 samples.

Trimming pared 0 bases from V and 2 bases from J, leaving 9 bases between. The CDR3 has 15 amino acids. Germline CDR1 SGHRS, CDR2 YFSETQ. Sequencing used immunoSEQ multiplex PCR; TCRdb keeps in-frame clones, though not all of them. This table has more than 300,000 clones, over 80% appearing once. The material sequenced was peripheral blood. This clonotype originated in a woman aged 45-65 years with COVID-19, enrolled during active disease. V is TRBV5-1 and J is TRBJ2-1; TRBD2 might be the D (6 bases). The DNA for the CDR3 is TGCGCCAGCAGCTTGGGGACTATTCCCTACAATGAGCAGTTCTTC. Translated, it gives CASSLGTIPYNEQFF. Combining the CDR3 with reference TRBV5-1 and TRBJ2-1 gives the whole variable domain KAGVTQTPRYLIKTRGQQVTLSCSPISGHRSVSWYQQTPGQGLQFLFEYFSETQRNKGNFPGRFSGRQFSNSRSEMNVSTLELGDSALYLCASSLGTIPYNEQFFGPGTRLTVL.